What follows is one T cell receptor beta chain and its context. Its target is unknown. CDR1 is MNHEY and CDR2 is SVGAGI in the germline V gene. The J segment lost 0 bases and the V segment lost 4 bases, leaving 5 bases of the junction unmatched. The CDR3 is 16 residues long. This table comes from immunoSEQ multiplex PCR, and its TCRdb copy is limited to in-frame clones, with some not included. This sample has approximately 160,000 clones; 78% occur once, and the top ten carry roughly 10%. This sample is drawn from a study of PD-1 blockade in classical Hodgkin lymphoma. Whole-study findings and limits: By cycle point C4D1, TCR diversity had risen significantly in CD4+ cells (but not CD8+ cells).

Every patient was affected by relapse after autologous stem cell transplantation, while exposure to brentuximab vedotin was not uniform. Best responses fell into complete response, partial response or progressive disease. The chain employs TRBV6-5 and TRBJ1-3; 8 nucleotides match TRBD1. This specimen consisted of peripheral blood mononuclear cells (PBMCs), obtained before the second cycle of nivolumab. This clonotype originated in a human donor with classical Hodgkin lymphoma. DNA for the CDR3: TGTGCCAGCAGTTCAGGGGGCCGGAGCTCTGGAAACACCATATATTTT. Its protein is CASSSGGRSSGNTIYF.